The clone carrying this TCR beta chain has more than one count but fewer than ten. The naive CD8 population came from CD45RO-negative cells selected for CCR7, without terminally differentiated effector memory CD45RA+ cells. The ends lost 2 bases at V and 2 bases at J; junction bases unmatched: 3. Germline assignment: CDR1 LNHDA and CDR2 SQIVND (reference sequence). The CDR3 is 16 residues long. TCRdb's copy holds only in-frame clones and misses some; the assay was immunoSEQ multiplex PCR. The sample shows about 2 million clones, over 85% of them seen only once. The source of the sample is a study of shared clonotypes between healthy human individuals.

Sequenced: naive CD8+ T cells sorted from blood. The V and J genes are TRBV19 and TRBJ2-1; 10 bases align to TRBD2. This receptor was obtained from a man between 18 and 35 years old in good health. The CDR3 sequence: CASSIRSGGAYNEQFF. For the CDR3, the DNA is TGTGCCAGTAGTATACGGAGCGGGGGGGCCTACAATGAGCAGTTCTTC. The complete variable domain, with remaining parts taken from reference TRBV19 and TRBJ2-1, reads DGGITQSPKYLFRKEGQNVTLSCEQNLNHDAMYWYRQDPGQGLRLIYYSQIVNDFQKGDIAEGYSVSREKKESFPLTVTSAQKNPTAFYLCASSIRSGGAYNEQFFGPGTRLTVL.